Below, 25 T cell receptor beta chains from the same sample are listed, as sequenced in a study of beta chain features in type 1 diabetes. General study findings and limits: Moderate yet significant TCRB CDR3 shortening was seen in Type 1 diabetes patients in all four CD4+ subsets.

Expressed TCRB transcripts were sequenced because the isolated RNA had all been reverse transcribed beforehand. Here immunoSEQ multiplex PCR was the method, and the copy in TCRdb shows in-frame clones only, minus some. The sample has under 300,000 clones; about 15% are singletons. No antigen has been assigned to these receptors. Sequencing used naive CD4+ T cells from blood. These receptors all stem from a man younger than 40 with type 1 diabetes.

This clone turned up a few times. The CDR3 reads CASSLGLAGGPETQYF. The CDR3, as DNA: TGTGCCAGCAGCTTGGGACTAGCGGGAGGGCCGGAGACCCAGTACTTC. The V call is TRBV7-9, the J call TRBJ2-5; TRBD2 matches 16 bases. The germline V gene encodes CDR1 SEHNR and CDR2 FQNEAQ (reference sequence). With V trimmed by 3 bases and J by 5 bases, 3 bases remained unmatched. The CDR3 extends over 16 amino acids.

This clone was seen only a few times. The CDR3 coding sequence is TGTGCCAGCAGCTTAGTTGGACAGACGGACGGCTACACCTTC. It codes for CASSLVGQTDGYTF. The chain carries TRBV11-3 and TRBJ1-2, with D perhaps matching TRBD1 (6 bases). The V end lost 1 base, the J end lost 8 bases, and 14 bases lay between the germline ends. This CDR3 is 14 amino acids long. Germline V gene lookup returns CDR1 SGHNT and CDR2 YENEEA.

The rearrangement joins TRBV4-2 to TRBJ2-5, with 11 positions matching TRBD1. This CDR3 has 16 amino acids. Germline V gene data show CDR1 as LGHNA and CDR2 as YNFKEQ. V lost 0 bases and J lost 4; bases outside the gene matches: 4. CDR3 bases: TGTGCCAGCAGCCAAGAAGGACAGGGGGCTGGAGAGACCCAGTACTTC. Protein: CASSQEGQGAGETQYF.

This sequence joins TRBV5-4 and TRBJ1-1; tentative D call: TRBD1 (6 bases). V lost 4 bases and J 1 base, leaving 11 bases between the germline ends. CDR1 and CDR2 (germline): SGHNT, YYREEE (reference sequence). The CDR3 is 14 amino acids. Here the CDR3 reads CASSQGTENTEAFF. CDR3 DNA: TGTGCCAGCAGCCAGGGGACGGAGAACACTGAAGCTTTCTTT.

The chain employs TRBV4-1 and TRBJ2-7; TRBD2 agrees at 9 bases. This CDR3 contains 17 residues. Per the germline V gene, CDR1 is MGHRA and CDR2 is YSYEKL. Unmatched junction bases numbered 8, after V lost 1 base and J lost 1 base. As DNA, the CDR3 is TGCGCCAGCAGCCAAGTTGCGCTAGCGGGAATATCCTACGAGCAGTACTTC. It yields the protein CASSQVALAGISYEQYF.

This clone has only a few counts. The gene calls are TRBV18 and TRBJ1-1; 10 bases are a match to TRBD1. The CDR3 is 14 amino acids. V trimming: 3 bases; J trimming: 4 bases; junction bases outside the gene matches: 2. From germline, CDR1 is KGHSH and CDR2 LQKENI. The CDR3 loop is CASSPRQGATEAFF. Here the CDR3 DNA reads TGTGCCAGCTCACCCAGACAGGGGGCCACTGAAGCTTTCTTT.

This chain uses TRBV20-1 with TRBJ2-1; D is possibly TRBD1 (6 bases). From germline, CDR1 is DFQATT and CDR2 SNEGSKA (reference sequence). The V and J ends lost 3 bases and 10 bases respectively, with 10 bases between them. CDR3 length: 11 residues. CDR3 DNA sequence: TGCAGTGCTAGTGGGGGCGGCGAGCAGTTCTTC. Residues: CSASGGGEQFF.

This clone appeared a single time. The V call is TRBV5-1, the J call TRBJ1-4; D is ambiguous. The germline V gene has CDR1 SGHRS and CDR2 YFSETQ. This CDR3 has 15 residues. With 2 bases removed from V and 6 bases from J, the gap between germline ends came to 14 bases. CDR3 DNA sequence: TGCGCCAGCAGCTTATTCGGGGTTTCGGATGAAAAACTGTTTTTT. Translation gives CASSLFGVSDEKLFF. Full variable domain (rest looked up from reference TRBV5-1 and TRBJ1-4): KAGVTQTPRYLIKTRGQQVTLSCSPISGHRSVSWYQQTPGQGLQFLFEYFSETQRNKGNFPGRFSGRQFSNSRSEMNVSTLELGDSALYLCASSLFGVSDEKLFFGSGTQLSVL.

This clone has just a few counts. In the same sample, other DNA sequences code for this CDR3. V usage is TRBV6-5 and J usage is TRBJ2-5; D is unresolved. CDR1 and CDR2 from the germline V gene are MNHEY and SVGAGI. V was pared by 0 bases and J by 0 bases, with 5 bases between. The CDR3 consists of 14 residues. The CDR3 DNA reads TGTGCCAGCAGTTACTCGAGGTACCAAGAGACCCAGTACTTC. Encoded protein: CASSYSRYQETQYF.

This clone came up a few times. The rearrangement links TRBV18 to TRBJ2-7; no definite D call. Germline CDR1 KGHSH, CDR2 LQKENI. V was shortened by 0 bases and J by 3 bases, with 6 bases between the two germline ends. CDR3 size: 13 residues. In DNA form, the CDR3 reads TGTGCCAGCTCACCACCGGCAGGCTACGAGCAGTACTTC. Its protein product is CASSPPAGYEQYF.

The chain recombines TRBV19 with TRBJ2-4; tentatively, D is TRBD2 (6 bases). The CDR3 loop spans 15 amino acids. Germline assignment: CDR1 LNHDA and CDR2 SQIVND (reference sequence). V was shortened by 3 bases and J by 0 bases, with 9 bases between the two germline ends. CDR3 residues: CASSIGGIAKNIQYF. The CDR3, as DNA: TGTGCCAGTAGTATCGGAGGGATAGCCAAAAACATTCAGTACTTC.

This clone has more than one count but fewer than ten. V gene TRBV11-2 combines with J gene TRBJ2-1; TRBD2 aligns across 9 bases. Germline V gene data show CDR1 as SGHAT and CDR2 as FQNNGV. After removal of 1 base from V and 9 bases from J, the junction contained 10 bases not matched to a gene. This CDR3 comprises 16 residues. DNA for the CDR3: TGTGCCAGCAGCTTAGGCCTAGCGGGACCCCCGGCTGAGCAGTTCTTC. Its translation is CASSLGLAGPPAEQFF.

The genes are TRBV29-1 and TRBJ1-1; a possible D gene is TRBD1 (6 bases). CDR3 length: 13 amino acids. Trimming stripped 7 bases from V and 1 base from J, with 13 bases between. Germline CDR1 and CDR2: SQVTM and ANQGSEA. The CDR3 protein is CSGNRASNTEAFF. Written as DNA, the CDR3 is TGCAGCGGGAACAGGGCATCGAACACTGAAGCTTTCTTT. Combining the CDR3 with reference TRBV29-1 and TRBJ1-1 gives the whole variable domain SAVISQKPSRDICQRGTSLTIQCQVDSQVTMMFWYRQQPGQSLTLIATANQGSEATYESGFVIDKFPISRPNLTFSTLTVSNMSPEDSSIYLCSGNRASNTEAFFGQGTRLTVV.

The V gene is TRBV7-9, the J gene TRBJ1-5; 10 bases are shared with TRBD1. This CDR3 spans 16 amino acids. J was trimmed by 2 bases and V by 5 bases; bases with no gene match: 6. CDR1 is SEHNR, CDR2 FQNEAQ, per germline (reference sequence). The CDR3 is CASSHGTGVGNQPQHF. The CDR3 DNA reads TGTGCCAGCAGCCATGGGACAGGGGTCGGCAATCAGCCCCAGCATTTT.

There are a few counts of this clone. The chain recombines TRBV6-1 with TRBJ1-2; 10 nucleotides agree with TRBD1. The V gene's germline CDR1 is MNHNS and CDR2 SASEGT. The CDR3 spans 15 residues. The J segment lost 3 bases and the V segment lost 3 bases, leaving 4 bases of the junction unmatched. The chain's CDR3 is CASSEGQGKDYGYTF. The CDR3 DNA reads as TGTGCCAGCAGTGAGGGACAGGGGAAGGACTATGGCTACACCTTC.

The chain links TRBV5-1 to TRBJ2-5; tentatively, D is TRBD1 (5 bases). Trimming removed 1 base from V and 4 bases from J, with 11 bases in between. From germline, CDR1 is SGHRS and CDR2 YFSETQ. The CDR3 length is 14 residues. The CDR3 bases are TGCGCCAGCAGCTTGATGAGGCAGGGAGAGACCCAGTACTTC. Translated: CASSLMRQGETQYF.

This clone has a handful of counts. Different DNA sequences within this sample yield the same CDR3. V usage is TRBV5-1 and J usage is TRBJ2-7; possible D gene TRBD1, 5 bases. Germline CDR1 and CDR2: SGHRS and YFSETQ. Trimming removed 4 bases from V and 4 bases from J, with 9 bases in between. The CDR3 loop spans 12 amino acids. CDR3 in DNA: TGCGCCAGCAGCCCCGACAGTTACGAGCAGTACTTC. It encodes CASSPDSYEQYF.

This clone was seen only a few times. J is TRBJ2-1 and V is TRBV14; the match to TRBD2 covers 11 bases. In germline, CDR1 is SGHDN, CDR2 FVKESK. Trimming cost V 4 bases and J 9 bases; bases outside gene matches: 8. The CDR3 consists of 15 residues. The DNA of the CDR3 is TGTGCCAGCAGCCGGGAACTAGCGGGAGCGGGTGAGCAGTTCTTC. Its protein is CASSRELAGAGEQFF.

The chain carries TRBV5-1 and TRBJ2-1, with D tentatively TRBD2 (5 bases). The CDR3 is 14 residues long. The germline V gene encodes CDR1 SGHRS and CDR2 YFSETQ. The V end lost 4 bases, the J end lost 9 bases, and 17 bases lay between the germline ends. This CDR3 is CASSRASQSPEQFF. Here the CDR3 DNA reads TGCGCCAGCAGCAGGGCTAGCCAGTCCCCTGAGCAGTTCTTC.

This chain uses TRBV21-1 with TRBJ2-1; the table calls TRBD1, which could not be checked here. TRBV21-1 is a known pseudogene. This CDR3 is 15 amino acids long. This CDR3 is CASSSRTGLRNEQFF. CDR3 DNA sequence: TGTGCCAGCAGCTCTCGGACAGGGTTACGCAATGAGCAGTTCTTC.

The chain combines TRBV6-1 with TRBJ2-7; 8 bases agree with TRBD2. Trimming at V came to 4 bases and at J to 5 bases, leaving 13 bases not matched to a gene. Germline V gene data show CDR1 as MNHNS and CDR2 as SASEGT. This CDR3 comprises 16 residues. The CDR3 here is CASSAGGTLGSDEQYF. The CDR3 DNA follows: TGTGCCAGCAGTGCGGGGGGGACCCTCGGGAGCGACGAGCAGTACTTC.

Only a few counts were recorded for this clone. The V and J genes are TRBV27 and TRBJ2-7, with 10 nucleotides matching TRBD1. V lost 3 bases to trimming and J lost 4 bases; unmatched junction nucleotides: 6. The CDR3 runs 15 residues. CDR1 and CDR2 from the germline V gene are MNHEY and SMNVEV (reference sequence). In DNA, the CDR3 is TGTGCCAGCAGTTTCCACCGGACAGGGGGATACGAGCAGTACTTC. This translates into CASSFHRTGGYEQYF.

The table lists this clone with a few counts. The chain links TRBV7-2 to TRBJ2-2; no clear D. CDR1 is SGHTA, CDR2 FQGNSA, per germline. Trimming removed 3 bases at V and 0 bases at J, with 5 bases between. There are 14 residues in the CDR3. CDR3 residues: CASSFSTNTGELFF. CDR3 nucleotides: TGTGCCAGCAGCTTCAGTACGAACACCGGGGAGCTGTTTTTT.

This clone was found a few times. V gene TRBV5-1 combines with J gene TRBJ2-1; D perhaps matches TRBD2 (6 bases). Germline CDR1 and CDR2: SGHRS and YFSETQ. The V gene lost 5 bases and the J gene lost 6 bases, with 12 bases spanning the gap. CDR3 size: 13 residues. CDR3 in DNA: TGCGCCAGCAGACCTAGCGAAAGCAATGAGCAGTTCTTC. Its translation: CASRPSESNEQFF.

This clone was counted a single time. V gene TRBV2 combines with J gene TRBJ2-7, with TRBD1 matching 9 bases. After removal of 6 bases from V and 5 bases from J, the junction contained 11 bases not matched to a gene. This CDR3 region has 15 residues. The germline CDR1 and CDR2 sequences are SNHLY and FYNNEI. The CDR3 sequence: CASSNTGTGSDEQYF. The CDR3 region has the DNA TGTGCCAGCAGCAACACCGGGACAGGGTCGGACGAGCAGTACTTC.